A selection of T cell receptor beta chains follows, all from one sample in a study of T cell repertoires in cytomegalovirus infection. TCRdb redid the calling of the reads with MiXCR, one entry per CDR3 protein. The sample carries under 350,000 distinct CDR3 sequences, about 8.8% recorded once. Sequenced material: PBMCs. Receptor source: a human donor in good health (CMV status not recorded). Some clones in this sample may be carry-over from other donors' samples. Each CDR3 is given with its conserved first and last residue. D genes are given only for firm matches. Clone size is not always given. Where it is, it says once, few, many or a class for expanded clones.

J gene: TRBJ2-4
D gene: TRBD2
clone size: many
V gene: TRBV20-1
CDR3 protein: CSASTSGSKNIQYF
CDR3 DNA: TGCAGTGCTAGCACTAGCGGGAGCAAAAACATTCAGTACTTC

J gene: TRBJ2-1
D gene: TRBD1
clone size: many
V gene: TRBV7-2
CDR3 protein: CASSLVGQGYEQFF
CDR3 DNA: TGTGCCAGCAGCTTAGTCGGACAGGGGTATGAGCAGTTCTTC

J gene: TRBJ2-3
D gene: TRBD2
clone size: NA
V gene: TRBV19
CDR3 protein: CASRPGRGADTQYF
CDR3 DNA: TGTGCCAGTAGGCCGGGGCGGGGGGCAGATACGCAGTATTTT

J gene: TRBJ1-1
D gene: TRBD1
clone size: NA
V gene: TRBV20-1
CDR3 protein: CSAEGQGGPEAFF
CDR3 DNA: TGCAGTGCAGAGGGACAGGGGGGCCCTGAAGCTTTCTTT

J gene: TRBJ2-5
D gene: TRBD2
clone size: many
V gene: TRBV7-2
CDR3 protein: CASSTGLAGETQYF
CDR3 DNA: TGTGCCAGCAGCACGGGACTAGCGGGAGAGACCCAGTACTTC

J gene: TRBJ1-5
D gene: TRBD1
clone size: many
V gene: TRBV7-9
CDR3 protein: CASSNPGQGNQPQHF
CDR3 DNA: TGTGCCAGCAGCAACCCGGGACAGGGCAATCAGCCCCAGCATTTT

J gene: TRBJ1-2
D gene: NA
clone size: many
V gene: TRBV10-3
CDR3 protein: CAIRDKANYGYTF
CDR3 DNA: TGTGCCATTAGGGACAAAGCTAACTATGGCTACACCTTC

J gene: TRBJ1-5
D gene: TRBD1
clone size: many
V gene: TRBV10-2
CDR3 protein: CASRGTGSGNQPQHF
CDR3 DNA: TGCGCCAGCAGGGGGACAGGGTCGGGCAATCAGCCCCAGCATTTT

J gene: TRBJ2-2
D gene: NA
clone size: NA
V gene: TRBV5-6
CDR3 protein: CASSPRGGAHTGELFF
CDR3 DNA: TGTGCCAGCAGCCCGAGGGGTGGGGCGCACACCGGGGAGCTGTTTTTT

J gene: TRBJ1-2
D gene: TRBD1
clone size: many
V gene: TRBV20-1
CDR3 protein: CSARDANRGVGYTF
CDR3 DNA: TGCAGTGCTAGAGATGCCAACAGGGGAGTTGGCTACACCTTC

J gene: TRBJ2-2
D gene: TRBD1
clone size: NA
V gene: TRBV15
CDR3 protein: CATSREGQGVPGELFF
CDR3 DNA: TGTGCCACCAGCAGGGAGGGACAGGGGGTCCCCGGGGAGCTGTTTTTT

J gene: TRBJ1-5
D gene: TRBD1
clone size: many
V gene: TRBV6-2/TRBV6-3
CDR3 protein: CAGRDRPIHYQPQHF
CDR3 DNA: TGTGCCGGTAGGGACAGGCCGATCCATTATCAGCCCCAGCATTTT

J gene: TRBJ2-1
D gene: NA
clone size: many
V gene: TRBV11-2
CDR3 protein: CASSLSFRGYNEQFF
CDR3 DNA: TGTGCCAGCAGCTTGTCATTCCGGGGGTACAATGAGCAGTTCTTC

J gene: TRBJ2-3
D gene: NA
clone size: many
V gene: TRBV20-1
CDR3 protein: CSVSKGGVSTDTQYF
CDR3 DNA: TGCAGTGTTTCAAAGGGCGGGGTTAGCACAGATACGCAGTATTTT

J gene: TRBJ1-2
D gene: NA
clone size: few
V gene: TRBV5-1
CDR3 protein: CASRWSRWENYGYTF
CDR3 DNA: TGCGCCAGCAGGTGGAGCAGGTGGGAGAACTATGGCTACACCTTC

J gene: TRBJ1-4
D gene: TRBD1
clone size: few
V gene: TRBV7-9
CDR3 protein: CASSVITGATNEKLFF
CDR3 DNA: TGTGCCAGCAGCGTGATTACAGGGGCAACTAATGAAAAACTGTTTTTT

J gene: TRBJ1-1
D gene: NA
clone size: many
V gene: TRBV7-2
CDR3 protein: CASRPREGTEAFF
CDR3 DNA: TGTGCCAGCAGACCCAGGGAGGGCACTGAAGCTTTCTTT

J gene: TRBJ2-3
D gene: TRBD2
clone size: many
V gene: TRBV12-3/TRBV12-4
CDR3 protein: CASSPAAGGDTQYF
CDR3 DNA: TGTGCCAGCAGCCCCGCAGCGGGGGGAGATACGCAGTATTTT

J gene: TRBJ1-2
D gene: NA
clone size: many
V gene: TRBV20-1
CDR3 protein: CSATGGYGYTF
CDR3 DNA: TGCAGTGCTACCGGGGGCTATGGCTACACCTTC

J gene: TRBJ2-4
D gene: NA
clone size: NA
V gene: TRBV5-8
CDR3 protein: CASRISRGNIQYF
CDR3 DNA: TGTGCCAGCAGAATATCCCGCGGAAACATTCAGTACTTC

J gene: TRBJ2-2
D gene: TRBD1
clone size: NA
V gene: TRBV6-5
CDR3 protein: CASRSGQGAGGELFF
CDR3 DNA: TGTGCCAGCAGGTCCGGGCAGGGGGCGGGCGGGGAGCTGTTTTTT

J gene: TRBJ2-1
D gene: TRBD2
clone size: few
V gene: TRBV7-8
CDR3 protein: CASSLRTGGGGDEQFF
CDR3 DNA: TGTGCCAGCAGCTTAAGGACTGGCGGGGGTGGAGATGAGCAGTTCTTC

J gene: TRBJ1-5
D gene: NA
clone size: NA
V gene: TRBV20-1
CDR3 protein: CSAREGVSNQPQHF
CDR3 DNA: TGCAGTGCTAGGGAGGGGGTTAGCAATCAGCCCCAGCATTTT

J gene: TRBJ2-3
D gene: TRBD2
clone size: few
V gene: TRBV11-2
CDR3 protein: CASSFIAGGPVDTQYF
CDR3 DNA: TGTGCCAGCAGCTTCATAGCGGGGGGGCCGGTAGATACGCAGTATTTT

J gene: TRBJ1-1
D gene: TRBD1
clone size: many
V gene: TRBV20-1
CDR3 protein: CSALRGQDTEAFF
CDR3 DNA: TGCAGCGCCCTAAGGGGGCAGGACACTGAAGCTTTCTTT

J gene: TRBJ1-1
D gene: NA
clone size: many
V gene: TRBV20-1
CDR3 protein: CSARPIVAVPEAFF
CDR3 DNA: TGCAGTGCTAGACCAATAGTGGCCGTACCTGAAGCTTTCTTT

J gene: TRBJ2-3
D gene: NA
clone size: many
V gene: TRBV4-3
CDR3 protein: CASSQDRITGGADTQYF
CDR3 DNA: TGCGCCAGCAGCCAAGATAGGATTACGGGGGGCGCGGATACGCAGTATTTT

J gene: TRBJ1-5
D gene: NA
clone size: few
V gene: TRBV20-1
CDR3 protein: CSARVNGQPQHF
CDR3 DNA: TGCAGTGCTCGGGTGAACGGACAGCCCCAGCATTTT

J gene: TRBJ2-2
D gene: TRBD1
clone size: many
V gene: TRBV6-5
CDR3 protein: CASSFRTPGQGRNGELFF
CDR3 DNA: TGTGCCAGCAGTTTCCGAACCCCGGGACAGGGCAGGAACGGGGAGCTGTTTTTT

J gene: TRBJ2-2
D gene: NA
clone size: once
V gene: TRBV24-1
CDR3 protein: CATTPADGNTGELFF
CDR3 DNA: TGTGCCACCACTCCGGCAGACGGGAACACCGGGGAGCTGTTTTTT

J gene: TRBJ1-1
D gene: NA
clone size: many
V gene: TRBV7-3
CDR3 protein: CASSFGKNTEAFF
CDR3 DNA: TGTGCCAGCAGCTTTGGTAAGAACACTGAAGCTTTCTTT

J gene: TRBJ2-1
D gene: TRBD1
clone size: few
V gene: TRBV12-3/TRBV12-4
CDR3 protein: CASTRGTEPYNEQFF
CDR3 DNA: TGTGCCAGCACCAGGGGGACAGAGCCTTACAATGAGCAGTTCTTC

J gene: TRBJ2-1
D gene: NA
clone size: NA
V gene: TRBV6-6
CDR3 protein: CASSYSGLVGFF
CDR3 DNA: TGTGCCAGCAGTTATTCTGGGCTGGTGGGGTTCTTC

J gene: TRBJ2-1
D gene: NA
clone size: many
V gene: TRBV7-2
CDR3 protein: CASSYGDEQFF
CDR3 DNA: TGTGCCAGCAGCTATGGGGATGAGCAGTTCTTC

J gene: TRBJ2-1
D gene: NA
clone size: many
V gene: TRBV20-1
CDR3 protein: CSARDAGQLSNEQFF
CDR3 DNA: TGCAGTGCTAGAGATGCGGGACAGTTATCCAATGAGCAGTTCTTC

J gene: TRBJ2-6
D gene: NA
clone size: many
V gene: TRBV5-1
CDR3 protein: CASSATPTAMSSGANVLTF
CDR3 DNA: TGCGCCAGCAGCGCGACTCCGACAGCCATGAGCTCTGGGGCCAACGTCCTGACTTTC

J gene: TRBJ1-1
D gene: NA
clone size: many
V gene: TRBV14
CDR3 protein: CASSRAYTEAFF
CDR3 DNA: TGTGCCAGCTCCCGGGCTTACACTGAAGCTTTCTTT

J gene: TRBJ1-1
D gene: TRBD1
clone size: many
V gene: TRBV12-3/TRBV12-4
CDR3 protein: CASIPGQGRSNTEAFF
CDR3 DNA: TGTGCCAGCATCCCCGGACAGGGGAGATCGAACACTGAAGCTTTCTTT

J gene: TRBJ2-1
D gene: TRBD2
clone size: few
V gene: TRBV3-1
CDR3 protein: CASSQVAGAPYNEQFF
CDR3 DNA: TGTGCCAGCAGCCAGGTAGCGGGGGCCCCCTACAATGAGCAGTTCTTC

J gene: TRBJ2-7
D gene: NA
clone size: many
V gene: TRBV20-1
CDR3 protein: CSATGGAYYEQYF
CDR3 DNA: TGCAGTGCTACAGGGGGGGCTTATTACGAGCAGTACTTC

J gene: TRBJ2-5
D gene: NA
clone size: many
V gene: TRBV7-2
CDR3 protein: CASSLGGPGTQYF
CDR3 DNA: TGTGCCAGCAGCTTAGGGGGGCCGGGGACCCAGTACTTC

J gene: TRBJ2-5
D gene: NA
clone size: many
V gene: TRBV27
CDR3 protein: CASSFDGAQETQYF
CDR3 DNA: TGTGCCAGCAGTTTCGACGGGGCGCAAGAGACCCAGTACTTC

J gene: TRBJ2-1
D gene: NA
clone size: many
V gene: TRBV5-1
CDR3 protein: CASSWPGSSVNEQFF
CDR3 DNA: TGCGCCAGCAGCTGGCCGGGAAGTTCGGTCAATGAGCAGTTCTTC

J gene: TRBJ1-2
D gene: NA
clone size: NA
V gene: TRBV3-1
CDR3 protein: CASSQPTGSYGYTF
CDR3 DNA: TGTGCCAGCAGCCAACCCACAGGGTCCTATGGCTACACCTTC

J gene: TRBJ1-6
D gene: NA
clone size: many
V gene: TRBV12-3/TRBV12-4
CDR3 protein: CASTLTNLNSPLHF
CDR3 DNA: TGTGCCAGCACGCTGACAAATCTTAATTCACCCCTCCACTTT

J gene: TRBJ2-5
D gene: TRBD2
clone size: many
V gene: TRBV6-2/TRBV6-3
CDR3 protein: CASNPSGGPLGYF
CDR3 DNA: TGTGCCAGCAACCCTAGCGGGGGGCCCCTCGGGTACTTC

J gene: TRBJ2-5
D gene: NA
clone size: NA
V gene: TRBV5-1
CDR3 protein: CASSLRGGSETQYF
CDR3 DNA: TGCGCCAGCAGCTTGAGGGGGGGTAGCGAGACCCAGTACTTC

J gene: TRBJ2-7
D gene: NA
clone size: many
V gene: TRBV7-2
CDR3 protein: CASSPRGGEYEQYF
CDR3 DNA: TGTGCCAGCAGCCCGCGCGGGGGCGAGTACGAGCAGTACTTC

J gene: TRBJ2-1
D gene: TRBD1
clone size: few
V gene: TRBV7-9
CDR3 protein: CASSPPGTGAYNEQFF
CDR3 DNA: TGTGCCAGCAGCCCTCCCGGGACAGGGGCCTACAATGAGCAGTTCTTC

J gene: TRBJ2-4
D gene: TRBD2
clone size: NA
V gene: TRBV20-1
CDR3 protein: CSATGLAGYIAKNIQYF
CDR3 DNA: TGCAGTGCTACGGGACTAGCGGGGTATATAGCCAAAAACATTCAGTACTTC

J gene: TRBJ1-2
D gene: NA
clone size: NA
V gene: TRBV28
CDR3 protein: CASTPGRYGYTF
CDR3 DNA: TGTGCCAGCACTCCCGGGCGCTATGGCTACACCTTC

J gene: TRBJ1-5
D gene: NA
clone size: many
V gene: TRBV20-1
CDR3 protein: CSARGRGRADQPQHF
CDR3 DNA: TGCAGTGCTAGAGGGAGGGGCAGGGCGGACCAGCCCCAGCATTTT

J gene: TRBJ2-1
D gene: TRBD1
clone size: few
V gene: TRBV27
CDR3 protein: CASSPARTGLIYNEQFF
CDR3 DNA: TGTGCCAGCAGTCCCGCACGGACAGGGTTGATCTACAATGAGCAGTTCTTC

J gene: TRBJ2-5
D gene: TRBD1
clone size: NA
V gene: TRBV10-3
CDR3 protein: CAIRAGQGIETQYF
CDR3 DNA: TGTGCCATCAGGGCGGGACAGGGAATCGAGACCCAGTACTTC

J gene: TRBJ2-3
D gene: NA
clone size: few
V gene: TRBV7-2
CDR3 protein: CASSGGGLGLTDTQYF
CDR3 DNA: TGTGCCAGCAGCGGGGGTGGCCTAGGGCTCACAGATACGCAGTATTTT

J gene: TRBJ2-1
D gene: NA
clone size: many
V gene: TRBV3-1
CDR3 protein: CASSQTGGTQTNEQFF
CDR3 DNA: TGTGCCAGCAGCCAGACGGGCGGCACTCAAACTAATGAGCAGTTCTTC

J gene: TRBJ1-2
D gene: NA
clone size: many
V gene: TRBV6-2/TRBV6-3
CDR3 protein: CASSNWDGYYGYTF
CDR3 DNA: TGTGCCAGCAGCAACTGGGACGGCTACTATGGCTACACCTTC

J gene: TRBJ2-5
D gene: TRBD2
clone size: NA
V gene: TRBV20-1
CDR3 protein: CSARLAGLETQYF
CDR3 DNA: TGCAGTGCTCGACTAGCGGGGCTTGAGACCCAGTACTTC

J gene: TRBJ1-2
D gene: NA
clone size: NA
V gene: TRBV12-3/TRBV12-4
CDR3 protein: CASSFWGGDYGYTF
CDR3 DNA: TGTGCCAGCAGTTTTTGGGGGGGTGACTATGGCTACACCTTC

J gene: TRBJ2-3
D gene: NA
clone size: NA
V gene: TRBV14
CDR3 protein: CASSQVGGPTYPWDTQYF
CDR3 DNA: TGTGCCAGCAGCCAAGTCGGGGGTCCGACATACCCCTGGGATACGCAGTATTTT